Here is one T cell receptor beta chain with its context. CDR1 and CDR2 from the germline V gene are DFQATT and SNEGSKA (reference sequence). This CDR3 contains 15 residues. V trimming: 2 bases; J trimming: 8 bases; junction bases outside the gene matches: 7. The sample is drawn from a study of CD8 T cells in ankylosing spondylitis. MiXCR, applied by TCRdb to the 5' RACE reads, yields one record per CDR3 protein. The sample contains about 240,000 distinct CDR3 sequences, around 7.8% of which appear only once. Sequenced material: blood, either unsorted or a sorted T cell fraction (not recorded which). This rearrangement joins TRBV20-1 to TRBJ2-4; 12 bases agree with TRBD2. The receptor comes from a male donor with ankylosing spondylitis or in good health (not recorded which). The CDR3 DNA is TGCAGTGCTAGACCTAGCGGGGGGGCCGTGGACATTCAGTACTTC. Translation: CSARPSGGAVDIQYF.